Listed here is a single T cell receptor (beta chain). The antigen is undetermined. Unique molecular identifiers were built into the TCR beta cDNA libraries. Approximately 500,000 cDNA molecules were obtained per 1 to 10 million input T cells. Via MiXCR, TCRdb re-called the PCR reads, giving one row per CDR3 protein. The repertoire holds under 650,000 distinct CDR3 sequences, with roughly 40% as singletons. The source of the sample is a study of post-analysis software for immune sequencing data. Study-wide context: There were relapsing-remitting, secondary progressive and progressive-relapsing multiple sclerosis among the disease courses included.

Whole-study results and caveats: Versus controls, multiple sclerosis patients showed significantly lower diversity (normalized Chao1). Under the F measure, samples that were prepared in one batch clustered strongly together.

The material sequenced was blood. This TCR was sampled from a girl under 18 with multiple sclerosis.

This CDR3 is CASSSFLIRASYEQYF. CDR3 bases: TGTGCCAGCAGCTCATTCCTCATCCGGGCCTCCTACGAGCAGTACTTC. This chain joins TRBV7-6 and TRBJ2-7; D unclear. The CDR3 is made up of 16 amino acids. Germline values: CDR1 SGHVS, CDR2 FNYEAQ. With 4 bases removed from V and 0 bases from J, the gap between germline ends came to 16 bases.